This is a list of T cell receptor beta chains from one sample in a study of CXCR3-negative and CXCR3-positive naive CD8 T cells. TCRdb reprocessed the 5' RACE reads, keeping one entry per CDR3 protein, no DNA. This table holds about 86,000 distinct CDR3 sequences. Sequencing used naive CXCR3+ CD8+ T cells from blood. These receptors all stem from a human donor in good health. Some clones in this sample may be carry-over from other donors' samples. Both conserved end residues are part of each CDR3. The order of the fields is J gene, V gene, CDR3 protein.

J: TRBJ2-2; V: TRBV6-6; CDR3: CASRMGTGELFF
J: TRBJ2-5; V: TRBV6-6; CDR3: CASSEYRGTETQYF
J: TRBJ2-1; V: TRBV19; CDR3: CASSKGLAGLNEQFF
J: TRBJ2-1; V: TRBV12-3/TRBV12-4; CDR3: CASSFLAGDNEQFF
J: TRBJ2-7; V: TRBV7-7; CDR3: CASSPSTGSYEQYF
J: TRBJ2-1; V: TRBV3-1; CDR3: CASSQEARNPNNEQFF
J: TRBJ2-5; V: TRBV21-1; CDR3: CASSKAATGRGEMYQETQYF
J: TRBJ1-1; V: TRBV6-5; CDR3: CASSAGLDTEAFF
J: TRBJ2-1; V: TRBV12-3/TRBV12-4; CDR3: CASALAAEQFF
J: TRBJ1-1; V: TRBV12-3/TRBV12-4; CDR3: CASRPRGYLNTEAFF
J: TRBJ2-1; V: TRBV5-1; CDR3: CASSHRGGGDEQFF
J: TRBJ2-3; V: TRBV7-9; CDR3: CASSLEGDTQYF
J: TRBJ2-7; V: TRBV11-3; CDR3: CASSLGWGDSYEQYF
J: TRBJ2-3; V: TRBV6-2/TRBV6-3; CDR3: CASSYSILGSRYTDTQYF
J: TRBJ2-7; V: TRBV29-1; CDR3: CSVEYARGSYEQYF
J: TRBJ2-2; V: TRBV6-2/TRBV6-3; CDR3: CASSLDGELFF
J: TRBJ2-1; V: TRBV5-5; CDR3: CASSLVRSSYNEQFF
J: TRBJ2-5; V: TRBV7-9; CDR3: CASSPTDRTQETQYF
J: TRBJ2-5; V: TRBV7-2; CDR3: CASSLGLAGETQYF
J: TRBJ2-1; V: TRBV19; CDR3: CASSHIAGPSSYNEQFF
J: TRBJ2-7; V: TRBV12-3/TRBV12-4; CDR3: CASSLRVWDGDDFYEQYF
J: TRBJ2-4; V: TRBV4-1; CDR3: CASSQGTGVGNIQYF
J: TRBJ2-5; V: TRBV15; CDR3: CATSNYRGRWKETQYF
J: TRBJ2-5; V: TRBV29-1; CDR3: CSVLGTEVETQYF
J: TRBJ1-1; V: TRBV5-1; CDR3: CASSLVESGTEAFF
J: TRBJ2-2; V: TRBV7-2; CDR3: CASSQMNGLAEGELFF
J: TRBJ2-1; V: TRBV5-1; CDR3: CASSLGSGGALNEQFF
J: TRBJ1-4; V: TRBV7-8; CDR3: CASSSTHPGQAELGRTNEKLFF
J: TRBJ2-7; V: TRBV27; CDR3: CASSWASGYEQYF
J: TRBJ2-3; V: TRBV15; CDR3: CATSRGRGASTDTQYF
J: TRBJ2-1; V: TRBV19; CDR3: CASSIDLEGREQFF
J: TRBJ2-3; V: TRBV12-3/TRBV12-4; CDR3: CASSGRDLRTDTQYF
J: TRBJ2-1; V: TRBV6-4; CDR3: CASSDGTSFSNEQFF
J: TRBJ1-4; V: TRBV6-2/TRBV6-3; CDR3: CASSFYRDDNEKLFF
J: TRBJ2-7; V: TRBV24-1; CDR3: CATSDGGEMYF
J: TRBJ2-5; V: TRBV10-3; CDR3: CAIRGGETQYF
J: TRBJ2-1; V: TRBV20-1; CDR3: CSGSGGPDYNEQFF
J: TRBJ2-1; V: TRBV4-3; CDR3: CASSRTVGSYNEQFF
J: TRBJ1-5; V: TRBV4-3; CDR3: CASSQERGSNQPQHF
J: TRBJ2-3; V: TRBV2; CDR3: CASIGRTDTQYF
J: TRBJ1-1; V: TRBV4-3; CDR3: CASSQRQGNTEAFF
J: TRBJ2-7; V: TRBV28; CDR3: CASSLLLSGENYEQYF